The 32 T cell receptor beta chains in this list originate from one sample, sequenced in a study of blood T cell repertoires in COVID-19. TCRdb keeps only in-frame clones here, not all; method: immunoSEQ multiplex PCR. The sample yields about 130,000 clones, roughly 83% seen once. Material: peripheral blood. Receptors were obtained from a woman aged 45-60 years with acute or convalescent COVID-19.

This clone was detected only a few times. The V and J genes are TRBV6-2 or TRBV6-3 and TRBJ2-7; 11 positions agree with TRBD1. The CDR3 loop spans 14 amino acids. V lost 4 bases and J lost 4; bases outside the gene matches: 3. Germline CDR1 is MNHEY and CDR2 is SVGEGT. CDR3 residues: CASSWTGGGYEQYF. CDR3 DNA sequence: TGTGCCAGCAGTTGGACAGGGGGCGGTTACGAGCAGTACTTC.

This rearrangement joins TRBV3-1 (or the pseudogene TRBV3-2) to TRBJ2-7; 8 bases align to TRBD2. V gave up 4 bases and J gave up 4 bases; unmatched junction bases: 6. The CDR3 sequence is 14 residues long. From germline, CDR1 is LGHDT and CDR2 YNNKEL (reference sequence). The CDR3 sequence: CASSLQRGPYEQYF. The CDR3 DNA follows: TGTGCCAGCAGCCTGCAGCGGGGGCCTTACGAGCAGTACTTC.

The chain joins TRBV18 to TRBJ1-1; no definite D call. The ends were cut back, 5 bases at V and 0 bases at J, with 7 bases in the middle. The germline V gene has CDR1 KGHSH and CDR2 LQKENI. The CDR3 loop spans 13 amino acids. The CDR3 nucleotides read TGTGCCAGCTCATTTTTAATGAACACTGAAGCTTTCTTT. Its protein is CASSFLMNTEAFF.

The chain uses TRBV5-6 and TRBJ1-1; TRBD1 might be the D (6 bases). The V and J ends lost 4 bases and 4 bases respectively, with 11 bases between them. The CDR3 consists of 13 residues. CDR1 is SGHDT and CDR2 is YYEEEE in the germline V gene. CDR3 residues: CASSRRGGTEAFF. The CDR3 DNA reads as TGTGCCAGCAGCCGCAGGGGCGGCACTGAAGCTTTCTTT.

J is TRBJ1-3 and V is TRBV28; D gene uncertain. The V end lost 5 bases, the J end lost 0 bases, and 11 bases lay between the germline ends. This CDR3 has 15 residues. Germline CDR1 is MDHEN and CDR2 is SYDVKM. The CDR3, as DNA: TGTGCCAGCAGTCCCGGGGATAACTCTGGAAACACCATATATTTT. It yields the protein CASSPGDNSGNTIYF.

V gene TRBV9 combines with J gene TRBJ1-1; TRBD1 agrees at 7 bases. The CDR3 runs to 15 residues. Looked up from germline, CDR1 is SGDLS and CDR2 is YYNGEE. J lost 6 bases, V lost 0 bases, and 8 bases had no gene match. The CDR3 sequence is CASSVDTGAASEAFF. DNA for the CDR3: TGTGCCAGCAGCGTAGATACAGGGGCGGCTTCTGAAGCTTTCTTT.

The DNA for the CDR3 is TGTGCCAGCAGCTTAGCCTCAGGGCAGGGGAGCTATGGCTACACCTTC. It translates to CASSLASGQGSYGYTF. V usage is TRBV11-2 and J usage is TRBJ1-2; D might be TRBD1 (6 bases). Trimming left V 1 base short and J 4 bases short, with 16 bases between. The CDR3 spans 16 residues. Germline V gene data show CDR1 as SGHAT and CDR2 as FQNNGV. The whole variable domain, filled in from reference TRBV11-2 and TRBJ1-2, reads EAGVAQSPRYKIIEKRQSVAFWCNPISGHATLYWYQQILGQGPKLLIQFQNNGVVDDSQLPKDRFSAERLKGVDSTLKIQPAKLEDSAVYLCASSLASGQGSYGYTFGSGTRLTVV.

This clone was observed a few times. The rearrangement joins TRBV3-1 (or the pseudogene TRBV3-2) to TRBJ2-1, with 9 bases aligning to TRBD2. The V and J ends lost 1 base and 6 bases, in that order; junction bases with no gene match: 7. From germline, CDR1 is LGHDT and CDR2 YNNKEL (reference sequence). The CDR3 consists of 16 residues. The CDR3 DNA follows: TGTGCCAGCAGCCAAGTTGTCCGTAGCGGGGGCAATGAGCAGTTCTTC. It encodes CASSQVVRSGGNEQFF.

The rearrangement uses TRBV28 and TRBJ1-6; 8 bases match TRBD1. Germline assignment: CDR1 MDHEN and CDR2 SYDVKM. The V and J ends lost 2 bases and 10 bases, in that order; junction bases with no gene match: 4. The CDR3 runs to 14 residues. CDR3 in DNA: TGTGCCAGCAGTTTAGAACAGGGGGTCTCACCCCTCCACTTT. Amino acid sequence: CASSLEQGVSPLHF.

The J gene is TRBJ1-1, the V gene TRBV4-1; weak D call: TRBD1 (6 bases). Germline CDR1 MGHRA, CDR2 YSYEKL. V lost 2 bases, J lost 3 bases, and 16 bases lay in between. The CDR3 loop spans 16 amino acids. Here the CDR3 reads CASSQPKTGAYTEAFF. DNA of the CDR3: TGCGCCAGCAGCCAACCCAAGACAGGCGCGTACACTGAAGCTTTCTTT.

The chain is built from TRBV5-4 and TRBJ1-1; weak D call: TRBD1 (5 bases). Germline V gives CDR1 SGHNT, CDR2 YYREEE (reference sequence). Trimming stripped 4 bases from V and 2 bases from J, with 15 bases between. The CDR3 runs to 15 residues. In nucleotides, the CDR3 is TGTGCCAGCAGCGGACGGACACGGATCAACACTGAAGCTTTCTTT. Residues: CASSGRTRINTEAFF. Combining the CDR3 with reference TRBV5-4 and TRBJ1-1 gives the whole variable domain ETGVTQSPTHLIKTRGQQVTLRCSSQSGHNTVSWYQQALGQGPQFIFQYYREEENGRGNFPPRFSGLQFPNYSSELNVNALELDDSALYLCASSGRTRINTEAFFGQGTRLTVV.

The genes are TRBV11-2 and TRBJ1-2; TRBD1 might be the D (6 bases). The CDR3 length is 16 residues. Trimming removed 6 bases at V and 2 bases at J, with 19 bases between. Germline lookup yields CDR1 SGHAT and CDR2 FQNNGV. This CDR3 reads CASRALRDKLNYGYTF. The CDR3 DNA reads as TGTGCCAGCAGAGCCCTCCGGGACAAGTTAAACTATGGCTACACCTTC.

The rearrangement uses TRBV19 and TRBJ1-1; D is perhaps TRBD1 (6 bases). CDR3 length equals 13 residues. The V gene's germline CDR1 is LNHDA and CDR2 SQIVND (reference sequence). The ends were cut back, 2 bases at V and 3 bases at J, with 7 bases in the middle. The CDR3 loop reads CASSIHRDTEAFF. CDR3 bases: TGTGCCAGTAGTATACACAGGGACACTGAAGCTTTCTTT.

This chain joins TRBV3-1 (or the pseudogene TRBV3-2) and TRBJ2-3; 12 positions match TRBD2. The germline V gene encodes CDR1 LGHDT and CDR2 YNNKEL (reference sequence). The J segment lost 2 bases and the V segment lost 0 bases, leaving 18 bases of the junction unmatched. The CDR3 consists of 22 residues. CDR3 residues: CASSQDPHRTSGDFSYTDTQYF. Here the CDR3 DNA reads TGTGCCAGCAGCCAAGATCCTCATCGGACTAGCGGGGACTTTTCATACACAGATACGCAGTATTTT.

The chain is built from TRBV21-1 and TRBJ1-1. TRBV21-1 is a documented pseudogene. The CDR3 contains 14 residues. The CDR3 DNA reads as TGTGCCAGCAGCCCCCTGAGGAGGGTCACTGAAGCTTTCTTT. It is translated as CASSPLRRVTEAFF.

This clone was observed once. The genes are TRBV7-9 and TRBJ2-7; 7 nucleotides agree with TRBD1. The CDR3 totals 14 residues. CDR1 is SEHNR, CDR2 FQNEAQ, per germline (reference sequence). Unmatched junction bases numbered 8, after V lost 6 bases and J lost 3 bases. Here the CDR3 DNA reads TGTGCCAGCAGGAACCGGGACAGCAACTACGAGCAGTACTTC. Translated, it gives CASRNRDSNYEQYF.

This clone came up a few times. CDR3 nucleotide sequence: TGTGCCAGCAGCTACAGGGAGAACACTGAAGCTTTCTTT. This encodes CASSYRENTEAFF. The J gene is TRBJ1-1, the V gene TRBV11-3; weak D call: TRBD1 (6 bases). The CDR3 is made up of 13 amino acids. V lost 4 bases, J lost 1 base, and 7 bases lay in between. Germline CDR1 reads SGHNT; CDR2 reads YENEEA. The variable domain in full, with the rest retrieved from reference TRBV11-3 and TRBJ1-1, is EAGVVQSPRYKIIEKKQPVAFWCNPISGHNTLYWYLQNLGQGPELLIRYENEEAVDDSQLPKDRFSAERLKGVDSTLKIQPAELGDSAVYLCASSYRENTEAFFGQGTRLTVV.

J is TRBJ1-6 and V is TRBV4-1; 8 bases align to TRBD1. The CDR3 has 15 amino acids. In germline, CDR1 is MGHRA, CDR2 YSYEKL. J gave up 10 bases and V 3 bases, and 8 bases lay outside the gene matches. CDR3 residues: CASSHGQGTQSPLHF. In DNA, the CDR3 is TGCGCCAGCAGCCACGGACAGGGAACACAGTCACCCCTCCACTTT.

In this sample, this clone turned up a few times. This sequence joins TRBV5-1 and TRBJ2-7; TRBD2 matches 7 bases. The CDR3 sequence is 15 residues long. Trimming removed 1 base from V and 4 bases from J; junction bases left unmatched: 8. Per germline, CDR1 SGHRS and CDR2 YFSETQ. The CDR3 DNA reads as TGCGCCAGCAGCTTGATTCCGGGGGGAGCTTACGAGCAGTACTTC. Translating gives CASSLIPGGAYEQYF.

The genes are TRBV9 and TRBJ2-7, with D perhaps TRBD2 (6 bases). The germline CDR1 and CDR2 sequences are SGDLS and YYNGEE. The CDR3 covers 13 residues. The V gene lost 0 bases and the J gene lost 4 bases, with 8 bases spanning the gap. The CDR3: CASSVAEGYEQYF. CDR3 bases: TGTGCCAGCAGCGTAGCGGAGGGTTACGAGCAGTACTTC.

The chain is built from TRBV6-5 and TRBJ1-1; 9 nucleotides align to TRBD1. Germline CDR1 reads MNHEY; CDR2 reads SVGAGI. V lost 6 bases and J lost 6; bases outside the gene matches: 11. CDR3 size: 15 residues. CDR3 sequence: CASSRDRVEMAEAFF. The DNA for the CDR3 is TGTGCCAGCAGCCGGGACAGGGTAGAGATGGCTGAAGCTTTCTTT.

The V call is TRBV28, the J call TRBJ1-2; no firm D call. This CDR3 is 14 amino acids long. The germline CDR1 and CDR2 sequences are MDHEN and SYDVKM. Trimming left V 6 bases short and J 1 base short, with 12 bases between. The CDR3 sequence is CASSPGGINYGYTF. The DNA for the CDR3 is TGTGCCAGCAGCCCTGGAGGGATTAACTATGGCTACACCTTC.

The gene calls are TRBV29-1 and TRBJ1-3, with 9 bases lining up with TRBD1. Germline V CDR1 and CDR2: SQVTM, ANQGSEA. The CDR3 covers 14 residues. Germline trimming cut 5 bases from V and 3 bases from J; bases unmatched to any gene: 5. CDR3 amino acids: CSVRQGGYGNTIYF. The CDR3 nucleotides read TGCAGCGTTAGACAGGGGGGTTATGGAAACACCATATATTTT. The entire variable domain, with the rest obtained from reference TRBV29-1 and TRBJ1-3, is as follows: SAVISQKPSRDICQRGTSLTIQCQVDSQVTMMFWYRQQPGQSLTLIATANQGSEATYESGFVIDKFPISRPNLTFSTLTVSNMSPEDSSIYLCSVRQGGYGNTIYFGEGSWLTVV.

This chain connects TRBV18 to TRBJ2-7, with D perhaps TRBD1 (6 bases). Germline V gene data show CDR1 as KGHSH and CDR2 as LQKENI. CDR3 length: 15 amino acids. Between the trimmed V and J ends, which lost 4 bases and 2 bases, there was a span of 15 bases. This CDR3 is CASSLPGQPAYEQYF. The CDR3 coding sequence is TGTGCCAGCTCACTACCGGGACAACCAGCCTACGAGCAGTACTTC.

This chain connects TRBV6-5 to TRBJ2-1; D remains ambiguous. The CDR3 sequence is 14 residues long. The germline V and J ends were trimmed by 5 bases and 7 bases, with 15 bases remaining between them. The germline V gene has CDR1 MNHEY and CDR2 SVGAGI. CDR3 DNA: TGTGCCAGCAGTCCATCAAGAGGTTGGAATGAGCAGTTCTTC. This gives the protein CASSPSRGWNEQFF.

The chain uses TRBV2 and TRBJ2-1; 9 bases are a match to TRBD1. Losses at the gene ends were 8 bases for V and 7 bases for J; bases not matched to a gene: 9. Germline CDR1 reads SNHLY; CDR2 reads FYNNEI. This CDR3 contains 14 residues. The CDR3 DNA is TGTGCCAGCGGCCGGGACAGGGTTCAAAATGAGCAGTTCTTC. Its translation: CASGRDRVQNEQFF.

The rearrangement uses TRBV10-1 and TRBJ2-3; perhaps TRBD1 as D (5 bases). From germline, CDR1 is WNHNN and CDR2 SYGVQD (reference sequence). The ends were cut back, 4 bases at V and 4 bases at J, with 18 bases in the middle. The CDR3 sequence is 16 residues long. The CDR3 protein is CASSVDAALGADTQYF. For the CDR3, the DNA is TGCGCCAGCAGTGTCGACGCCGCCCTAGGGGCAGATACGCAGTATTTT.

The genes are TRBV19 and TRBJ1-2; 7 bases fit TRBD1. CDR1 LNHDA and CDR2 SQIVND come from the germline V gene (reference sequence). J was trimmed by 3 bases and V by 5 bases; bases with no gene match: 12. The CDR3 is 16 amino acids. CDR3: CASSPRGQRLYYGYTF. The CDR3 DNA reads TGTGCCAGTAGTCCCCGGGGACAGCGGCTGTACTATGGCTACACCTTC.

There are many counts of this clone. This chain links TRBV5-1 with TRBJ1-6; the D is unclear. The length of the CDR3 is 13 residues. Germline-derived CDR1 and CDR2 are SGHRS and YFSETQ. V lost 4 bases and J 9 bases, leaving 11 bases between the germline ends. This CDR3 reads CASSLVEGSPLHF. In nucleotides, the CDR3 is TGCGCCAGCAGCCTCGTCGAGGGTTCACCCCTCCACTTT.

This clone occurred once. The rearrangement uses TRBV27 and TRBJ1-4; D may be TRBD1 (6 bases). Between the trimmed V and J ends, which lost 2 bases and 13 bases, there was a span of 8 bases. The CDR3 runs to 11 residues. Per the germline V gene, CDR1 is MNHEY and CDR2 is SMNVEV (reference sequence). The chain's CDR3 is CASSLGGRLFF. The CDR3 DNA reads as TGTGCCAGCAGTTTAGGGGGCAGACTGTTTTTT. The whole variable domain, remainder taken from reference TRBV27 and TRBJ1-4, is EAQVTQNPRYLITVTGKKLTVTCSQNMNHEYMSWYRQDPGLGLRQIYYSMNVEVTDKGDVPEGYKVSRKEKRNFPLILESPSPNQTSLYFCASSLGGRLFFGSGTQLSVL.

This clone was counted a single time. The chain's CDR3 is CASSPPIQGLLTEAFF. DNA for the CDR3: TGTGCCAGCTCACCGCCAATACAGGGGTTACTCACTGAAGCTTTCTTT. This sequence joins TRBV18 and TRBJ1-1, with TRBD1 identical over 7 bases. V was pared by 3 bases and J by 4 bases, with 11 bases of the junction left unmatched. CDR3 size: 16 residues. Looked up from germline, CDR1 is KGHSH and CDR2 is LQKENI.

The chain is built from TRBV7-6 and TRBJ1-4; D is uncertain. CDR3 length equals 14 residues. In germline, CDR1 is SGHVS, CDR2 FNYEAQ. V lost 2 bases to trimming and J lost 0 bases, with 4 bases between them. DNA for the CDR3: TGTGCCAGCAGCTTATACTCAACTAATGAAAAACTGTTTTTT. Encoded protein: CASSLYSTNEKLFF.